This T cell receptor beta chain came from a study of PD-1 blockade in classical Hodgkin lymphoma. Study overall: Patients were infused with nivolumab 3 mg/kg every 2 weeks. Study-wide results and caveats: Factors driving the repertoire differences, possibly disease activity or prior therapy, remain undefined. CD8+ TCR diversity did not rise significantly by C4D1, unlike CD4+. Healthy donors reportedly exceeded newly diagnosed patients in baseline TCR diversity.

Method: immunoSEQ multiplex PCR; TCRdb's copy keeps in-frame clones and lacks some. Of about 62,000 clones listed, 88% are singletons. Note on this clone: Its antigen is unidentified.

The patients all showed relapse after autologous stem cell transplantation, while their brentuximab vedotin exposure varied. The CDR3 consists of 14 residues. J gave up 4 bases and V 6 bases, and 5 bases lay outside the gene matches. CDR1 is SNHLY, CDR2 FYNNEI, per germline. Sequencing used peripheral blood mononuclear cells (PBMCs), obtained at baseline. The chain uses TRBV2 and TRBJ2-7; 11 bases map to TRBD1. The clonotype comes from a human donor with classical Hodgkin lymphoma. Here the CDR3 DNA reads TGTGCCAGCAGACCGGACAGGGGGCTATACGAGCAGTACTTC. Its protein product is CASRPDRGLYEQYF.